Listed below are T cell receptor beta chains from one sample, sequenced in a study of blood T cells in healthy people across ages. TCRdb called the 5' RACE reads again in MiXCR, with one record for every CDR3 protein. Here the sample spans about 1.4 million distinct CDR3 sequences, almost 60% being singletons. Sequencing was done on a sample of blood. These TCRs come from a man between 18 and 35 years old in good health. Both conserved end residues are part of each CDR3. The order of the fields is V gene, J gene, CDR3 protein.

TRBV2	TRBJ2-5	CASSGRDRGQETQYF
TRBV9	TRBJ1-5	CASSDGVNQPQHF
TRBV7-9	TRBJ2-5	CASSLKAGADPQETQYF
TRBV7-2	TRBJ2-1	CASSLRAGIKGEQFF
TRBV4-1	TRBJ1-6	CASSQRAGETGSYNSPLHF
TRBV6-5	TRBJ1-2	CASSYFYGYTF
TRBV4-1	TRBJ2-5	CASRRTGFQETQYF
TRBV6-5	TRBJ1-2	CASSHTGTIYGYTF
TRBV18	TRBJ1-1	CASSPPLANPYTEAFF
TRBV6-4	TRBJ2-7	CASSVVIGAEQYF
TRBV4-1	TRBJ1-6	CASSQVNSPLHF
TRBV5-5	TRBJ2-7	CASSFSAARTGEQYF
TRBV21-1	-	CAGDRAYEQYF
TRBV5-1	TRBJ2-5	CASSLRLVDGNQETQYF
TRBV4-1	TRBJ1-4	CASSQETLEKLFF
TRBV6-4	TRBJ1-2	CASSDGLGWDGYTF
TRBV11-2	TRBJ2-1	CASSTLGGPNEQFF
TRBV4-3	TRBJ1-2	CASSQVDRGLANYGYTF
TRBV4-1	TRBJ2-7	CASSQEKGTPYEQYF
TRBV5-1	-	CASRYTGTEETQYF
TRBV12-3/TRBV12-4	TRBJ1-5	CASSFEGQGGQPQHF
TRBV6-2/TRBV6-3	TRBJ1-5	CASSIQINQPQHF
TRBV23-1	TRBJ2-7	CASSQFSTSLSYEQYF